This TCR beta chain was sequenced in a study of blood T cells in healthy people across ages. With a J-beta primer mix and a sample-barcoded 5' primer, a second PCR ran about 7 to 12 cycles. The study obtained at least 3 million CDR3-containing paired-end reads from every sample. TCRdb reanalysed the 5' RACE reads using MiXCR and keeps one entry per CDR3 protein. In the table there are around 1,000,000 distinct CDR3 sequences, roughly 24% of which are singletons. This clonotype turned up a few times. The same specimen was also included in a second study, on T cells of mothers and their children.

This sequence was found in a girl aged 2-15 years in good health. Sequenced input: blood.

CDR3 sequence: CASSQPGQGNTIYF. For the CDR3, the DNA is TGCGCCAGCAGCCAGCCCGGGCAGGGAAACACCATATATTTT. The rearrangement links TRBV4-1 to TRBJ1-3; D uncertain. The V gene lost 3 bases and the J gene lost 4 bases, with 10 bases spanning the gap. In germline, CDR1 is MGHRA, CDR2 YSYEKL. The CDR3 runs to 14 residues.